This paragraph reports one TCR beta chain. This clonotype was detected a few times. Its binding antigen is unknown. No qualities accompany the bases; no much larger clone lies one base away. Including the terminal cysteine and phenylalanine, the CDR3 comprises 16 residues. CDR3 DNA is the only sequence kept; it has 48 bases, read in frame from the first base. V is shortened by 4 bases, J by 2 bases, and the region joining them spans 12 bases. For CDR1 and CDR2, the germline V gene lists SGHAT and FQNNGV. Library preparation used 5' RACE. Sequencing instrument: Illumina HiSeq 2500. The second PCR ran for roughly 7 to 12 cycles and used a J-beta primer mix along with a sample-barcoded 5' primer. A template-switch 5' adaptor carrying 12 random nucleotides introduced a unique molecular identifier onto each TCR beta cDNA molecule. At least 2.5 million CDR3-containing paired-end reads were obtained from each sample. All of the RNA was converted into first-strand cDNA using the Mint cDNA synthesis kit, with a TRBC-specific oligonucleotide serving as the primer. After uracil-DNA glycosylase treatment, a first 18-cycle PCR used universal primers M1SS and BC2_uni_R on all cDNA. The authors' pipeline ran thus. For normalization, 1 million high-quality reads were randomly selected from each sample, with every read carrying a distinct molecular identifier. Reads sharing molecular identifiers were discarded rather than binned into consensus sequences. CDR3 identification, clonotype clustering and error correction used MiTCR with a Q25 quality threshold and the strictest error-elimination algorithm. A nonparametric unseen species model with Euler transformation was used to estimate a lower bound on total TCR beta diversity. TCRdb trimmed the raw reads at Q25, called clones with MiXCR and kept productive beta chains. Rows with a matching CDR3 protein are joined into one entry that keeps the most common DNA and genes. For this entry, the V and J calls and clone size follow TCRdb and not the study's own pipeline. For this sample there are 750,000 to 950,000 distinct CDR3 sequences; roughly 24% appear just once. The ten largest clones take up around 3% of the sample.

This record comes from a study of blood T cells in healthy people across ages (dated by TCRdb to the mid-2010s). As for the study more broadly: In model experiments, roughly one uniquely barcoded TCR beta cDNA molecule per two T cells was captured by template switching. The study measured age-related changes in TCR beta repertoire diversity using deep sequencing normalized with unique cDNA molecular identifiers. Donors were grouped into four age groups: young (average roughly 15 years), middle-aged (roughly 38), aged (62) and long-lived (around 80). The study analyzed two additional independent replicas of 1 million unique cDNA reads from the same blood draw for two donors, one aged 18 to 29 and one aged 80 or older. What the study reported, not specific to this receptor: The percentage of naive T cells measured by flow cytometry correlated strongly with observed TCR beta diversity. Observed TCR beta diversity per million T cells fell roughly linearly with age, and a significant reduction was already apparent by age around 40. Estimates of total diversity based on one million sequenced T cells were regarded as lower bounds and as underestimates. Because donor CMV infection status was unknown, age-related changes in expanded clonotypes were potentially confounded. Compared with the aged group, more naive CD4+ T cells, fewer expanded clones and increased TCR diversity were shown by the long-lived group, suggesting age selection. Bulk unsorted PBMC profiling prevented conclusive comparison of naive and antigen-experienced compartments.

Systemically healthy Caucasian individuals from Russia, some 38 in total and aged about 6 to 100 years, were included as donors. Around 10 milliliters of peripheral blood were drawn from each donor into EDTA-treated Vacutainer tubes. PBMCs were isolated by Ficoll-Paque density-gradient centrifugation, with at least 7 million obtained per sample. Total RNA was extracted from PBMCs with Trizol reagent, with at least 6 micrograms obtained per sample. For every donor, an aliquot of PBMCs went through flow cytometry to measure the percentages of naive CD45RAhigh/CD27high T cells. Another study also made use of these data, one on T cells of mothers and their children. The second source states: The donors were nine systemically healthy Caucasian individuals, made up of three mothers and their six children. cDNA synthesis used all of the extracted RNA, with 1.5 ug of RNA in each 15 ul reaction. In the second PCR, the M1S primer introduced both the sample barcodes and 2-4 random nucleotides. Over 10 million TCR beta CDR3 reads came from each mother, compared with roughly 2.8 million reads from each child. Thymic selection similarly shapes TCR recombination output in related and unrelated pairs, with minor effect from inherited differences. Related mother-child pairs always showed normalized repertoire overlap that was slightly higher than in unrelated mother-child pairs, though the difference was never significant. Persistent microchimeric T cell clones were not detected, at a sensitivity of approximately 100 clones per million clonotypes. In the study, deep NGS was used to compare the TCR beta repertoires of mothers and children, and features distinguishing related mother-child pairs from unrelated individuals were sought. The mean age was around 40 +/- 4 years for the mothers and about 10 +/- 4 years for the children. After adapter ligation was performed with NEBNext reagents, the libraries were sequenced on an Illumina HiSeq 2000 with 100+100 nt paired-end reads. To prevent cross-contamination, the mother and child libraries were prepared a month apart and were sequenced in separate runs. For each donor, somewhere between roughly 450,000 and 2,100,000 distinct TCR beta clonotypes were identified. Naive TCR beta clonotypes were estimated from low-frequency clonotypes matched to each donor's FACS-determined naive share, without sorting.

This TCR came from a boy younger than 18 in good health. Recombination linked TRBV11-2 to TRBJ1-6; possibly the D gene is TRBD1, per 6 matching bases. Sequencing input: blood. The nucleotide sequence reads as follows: TGTGCCAGCAGCTCGGTACAGGGAGCCTATAATTCACCCCTCCACTTT. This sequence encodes CASSSVQGAYNSPLHF.